This TCR beta chain emerged from a study of cytomegalovirus exposure and HLA in healthy donors. Study-level information: There were 117 million unique TCR beta sequences, drawn from about 200 million T cells, in an earlier analysis.

Deletions cut 1 base from V and 4 bases from J, with 4 bases between. Germline V CDR1 and CDR2: SGHNT, YYREEE (reference sequence). The CDR3 totals 12 residues. Regarding this clone: The antigen remains undetermined.

Primers: 60 Vbeta forward and 13 Jbeta reverse. Original processing methods: In a later analysis, of some 80 million unique beta chains, roughly 10 million appeared in at least two donors. Profiled with immunoSEQ multiplex PCR; TCRdb holds only in-frame clones, not every one. The V and J calls and clone size were taken over from that table, and D and trimming were inferred from the DNA. In the table there are over 100,000 clones, approximately 81% of which are singletons. Regarding the study as a whole: In an earlier analysis, productive rearrangement rates for most beta V segments clustered near 87% or 30%. Accounts indicate the classifier identified cytomegalovirus status with strong specificity and sensitivity.

This receptor was obtained from a woman aged 18-35 years in good health and CMV-seropositive. The J gene is TRBJ2-3, the V gene TRBV5-4; unclear D gene. Sequenced input: PBMCs. The CDR3 nucleotides are TGTGCCAGCAGCTTGAGCGCAGATACGCAGTATTTT. Its protein product is CASSLSADTQYF. Looking up the rest from reference TRBV5-4 and TRBJ2-3 gives the full variable domain: ETGVTQSPTHLIKTRGQQVTLRCSSQSGHNTVSWYQQALGQGPQFIFQYYREEENGRGNFPPRFSGLQFPNYSSELNVNALELDDSALYLCASSLSADTQYFGPGTRLTVL.